This TCR beta chain derives from a study of blood T cell repertoires in COVID-19. Study background: Material from acute and convalescent COVID-19 was sourced from the United States, Italy and Spain. Sources were T cells, B-cell-depleted T cells, or PBMCs; the material itself was cDNA or gDNA.

As handled by the study authors: Reference gene primers were amplified, and this amplification served to estimate nucleated cell counts. TCRdb keeps only in-frame clones here, not all; method: immunoSEQ multiplex PCR. Clone size and the V and J calls come from that table; the DNA yielded D and trimming. The sample has roughly 120,000 clones; around 64% are singletons. The CDR3 has 17 amino acids. The V and J ends lost 2 bases and 3 bases, in that order; junction bases with no gene match: 9. CDR1 KGHSH and CDR2 LQKENI come from the germline V gene. This clone was recorded once. This chain links TRBV18 with TRBJ2-3; 9 bases map to TRBD1. This clonotype was obtained from a human donor with acute or convalescent COVID-19. The donor label of this sample is uncertain. Input material: peripheral blood. The CDR3 here is CASSPSGQGIKTDTQYF. DNA for the CDR3: TGTGCCAGCTCACCATCCGGACAGGGGATCAAAACAGATACGCAGTATTTT.